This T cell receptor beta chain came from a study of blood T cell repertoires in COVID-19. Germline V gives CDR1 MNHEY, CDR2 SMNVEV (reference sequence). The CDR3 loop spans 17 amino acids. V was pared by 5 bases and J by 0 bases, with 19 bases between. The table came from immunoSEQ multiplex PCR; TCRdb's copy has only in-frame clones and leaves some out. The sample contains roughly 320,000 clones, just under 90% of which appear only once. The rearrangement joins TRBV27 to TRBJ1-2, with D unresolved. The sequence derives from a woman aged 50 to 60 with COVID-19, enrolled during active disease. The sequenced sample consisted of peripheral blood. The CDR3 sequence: CASSLTRAGSTNYGYTF. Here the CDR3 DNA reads TGTGCCAGCAGTCTCACGAGGGCAGGCTCGACTAACTATGGCTACACCTTC.